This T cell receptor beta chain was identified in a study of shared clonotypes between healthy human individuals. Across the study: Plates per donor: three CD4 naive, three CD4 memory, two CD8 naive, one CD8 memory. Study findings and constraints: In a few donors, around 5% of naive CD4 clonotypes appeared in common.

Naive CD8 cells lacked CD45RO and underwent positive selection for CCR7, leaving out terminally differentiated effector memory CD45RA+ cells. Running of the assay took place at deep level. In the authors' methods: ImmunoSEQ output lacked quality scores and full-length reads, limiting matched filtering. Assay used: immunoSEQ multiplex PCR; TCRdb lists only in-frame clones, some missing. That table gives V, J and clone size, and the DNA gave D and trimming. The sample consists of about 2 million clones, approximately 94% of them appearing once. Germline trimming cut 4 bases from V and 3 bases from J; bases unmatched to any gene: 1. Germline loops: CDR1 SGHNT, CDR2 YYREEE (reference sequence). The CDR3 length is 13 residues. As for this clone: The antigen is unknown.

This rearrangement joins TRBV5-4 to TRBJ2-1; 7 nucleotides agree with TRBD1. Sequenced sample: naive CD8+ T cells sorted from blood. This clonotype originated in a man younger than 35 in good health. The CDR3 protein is CASSGTDYNEQFF. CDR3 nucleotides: TGTGCCAGCAGCGGGACAGACTACAATGAGCAGTTCTTC.